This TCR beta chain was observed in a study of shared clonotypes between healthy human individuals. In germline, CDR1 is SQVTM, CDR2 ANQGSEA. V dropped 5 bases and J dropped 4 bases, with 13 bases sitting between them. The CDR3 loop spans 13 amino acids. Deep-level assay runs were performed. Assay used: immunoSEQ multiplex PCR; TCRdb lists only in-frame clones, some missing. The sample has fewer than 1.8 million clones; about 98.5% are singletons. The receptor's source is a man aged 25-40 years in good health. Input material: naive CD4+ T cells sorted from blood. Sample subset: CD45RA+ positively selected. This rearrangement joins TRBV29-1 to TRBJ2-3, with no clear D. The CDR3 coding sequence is TGCAGCGTTTGCTGGCGGTCGGCAGATACGCAGTATTTT. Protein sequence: CSVCWRSADTQYF.